This T cell receptor (beta chain) originates from a study of OX40 agonist ivuxolimab in advanced cancers. On the study more broadly: Each dose-escalation patient presented with hepatocellular carcinoma, melanoma, renal cell or head and neck cancer. Aged roughly 23 to 80 with a mean of about 60 years, they were about 78% male.

The ends were cut back, 4 bases at V and 6 bases at J, with 8 bases in the middle. The CDR3 is made up of 12 amino acids. Germline assignment: CDR1 SGDLS and CDR2 YYNGEE. With regard to this clone: Its antigen is still unknown.

TCRdb keeps only in-frame clones here, not all; method: immunoSEQ multiplex PCR. This sample carries about 60,000 clones, more than 80% of them seen once, and the ten largest clones take roughly 2.1%. Study findings and constraints: Researchers did not establish what antigens the expanded peripheral T cells target.

The source is an adult with an advanced solid tumor such as melanoma, head and neck, liver or kidney cancer. The input for sequencing was CD4+ or CD8+ T cells sorted from blood, taken in a trial of the OX40 agonist ivuxolimab. The chain recombines TRBV9 with TRBJ2-1; D gene ambiguous. CDR3 in amino acids: CASSSSPNEQFF. CDR3 nucleotide sequence: TGTGCCAGCAGCTCTTCACCCAATGAGCAGTTCTTC.